This T cell receptor (beta chain) was obtained from a study of regulatory T cells in long-lasting Graves disease. Overall study findings and caveats: The study found TRBV28, TRBJ1-2 and TRBJ2-5 favored in persistent disease. Relative to new patients (around 1,000), persistent patients exhibited greater sharing of public clonotypes (2,741).

This clonotype was picked up a small number of times. Its target is not known. This CDR3 comprises 14 residues. Germline V lookup: CDR1 LNHDA, CDR2 SQIVND (reference sequence). Trimming removed 5 bases from V and 4 bases from J, with 15 bases in between. Time point in this sample: persistent/refractory GD, antithyroid drugs over 5 years with positive TRAb. From RNA extracted from PBMCs, the TCR library was made. Construction of the TCR beta libraries employed iRepertoire HTBI primers in conjunction with Arm-PCR of CDR3 regions. TCRdb re-called the multiplex PCR reads with MiXCR, one entry per CDR3 protein. The top ten hold about 29% of the sample, which has 300,000 or so distinct CDR3 sequences, roughly a fifth seen once.

The V gene is TRBV19, the J gene TRBJ2-7; weak D call: TRBD1 (6 bases). The sample consisted of peripheral blood mononuclear cells (PBMCs), taken when the disease was refractory, from a patient treated with antithyroid drugs. The receptor was derived from a female donor with Graves disease. CDR3 DNA: TGTGCCAGTAGTGTCTTCACAGGGTTATACGAGCAGTACTTC. This gives the protein CASSVFTGLYEQYF.